Listed here are 23 T cell receptor beta chains from one sample, sequenced in a study of cytomegalovirus exposure and HLA in healthy donors. PCR was performed using 60 Vbeta and 13 Jbeta primers. Sequencing was performed with immunoSEQ multiplex PCR; in TCRdb, only in-frame clones are kept and a portion is missing. The sample lists a few hundred thousand clones, 60% to 80% occurring once. Input material: PBMCs. The receptor source for this set is a woman aged 30 to 39 in good health and CMV-seronegative.

On this clone itself: In the same sample, other DNA sequences code for this CDR3. The chain is built from TRBV27 and TRBJ2-3, with D hard to call. Looked up from germline, CDR1 is MNHEY and CDR2 is SMNVEV (reference sequence). The CDR3 covers 13 residues. The V end was cut by 9 bases, the J end by 6 bases, with 16 bases between. Here the CDR3 DNA reads TGTGCCAGTAGTCCCTCAAGCTGGGATACGCAGTATTTT. Translating it yields CASSPSSWDTQYF.

V is TRBV7-8 and J is TRBJ1-3; weak D call: TRBD1 (6 bases). Germline V gene data show CDR1 as SGHVS and CDR2 as FQNEAQ. V dropped 5 bases and J dropped 5 bases, with 13 bases sitting between them. This CDR3 is built from 14 residues. CDR3 sequence reads: CASSPGAPRNTIYF. The CDR3 DNA sequence: TGTGCCAGCAGCCCAGGGGCCCCCCGAAACACCATATATTTT.

The rearrangement joins TRBV2 to TRBJ2-2; weak D call: TRBD1 (5 bases). CDR1 is SNHLY, CDR2 FYNNEI, per germline. V dropped 6 bases and J dropped 4 bases, with 9 bases sitting between them. The CDR3 totals 13 residues. The CDR3 region has the DNA TGTGCCAGCAGGAGGACAAGCACCGGGGAGCTGTTTTTT. Amino acids: CASRRTSTGELFF.

The chain has TRBV11-2 and TRBJ1-6; D remains unclear. Trimming removed 1 base from V and 6 bases from J, with 10 bases in between. This CDR3 has 15 amino acids. The germline V gene has CDR1 SGHAT and CDR2 FQNNGV. The CDR3 loop reads CASSLVGGRNSPLHF. The CDR3 DNA reads as TGTGCCAGCAGCTTAGTCGGTGGGCGTAATTCACCCCTCCACTTT. Filled out from reference TRBV11-2 and TRBJ1-6, the complete variable domain reads EAGVAQSPRYKIIEKRQSVAFWCNPISGHATLYWYQQILGQGPKLLIQFQNNGVVDDSQLPKDRFSAERLKGVDSTLKIQPAKLEDSAVYLCASSLVGGRNSPLHFGNGTRLTVT.

This chain joins TRBV2 and TRBJ2-7, with TRBD2 matching over 8 bases. V was clipped by 4 bases and J by 2 bases; unmatched bases: 7. The CDR3 is 15 amino acids. Germline V gives CDR1 SNHLY, CDR2 FYNNEI. The CDR3 is CASSAYSGNPYEQYF. In DNA, the CDR3 is TGTGCCAGCAGTGCCTATAGCGGGAACCCCTACGAGCAGTACTTC. The variable domain in full, completed from reference TRBV2 and TRBJ2-7, reads EPEVTQTPSHQVTQMGQEVILRCVPISNHLYFYWYRQILGQKVEFLVSFYNNEISEKSEIFDDQFSVERPDGSNFTLKIRSTKLEDSAMYFCASSAYSGNPYEQYFGPGTRLTVT.

This clone was seen only once. The chain employs TRBV19 and TRBJ1-3, with D perhaps TRBD1 (6 bases). The V gene lost 10 bases and the J gene lost 1 base, with 8 bases spanning the gap. This CDR3 spans 12 amino acids. Germline lookup yields CDR1 LNHDA and CDR2 SQIVND (reference sequence). In DNA, the CDR3 is TGTGCCACCACAGGGTCTGGAAACACCATATATTTT. Its translation is CATTGSGNTIYF. The whole variable domain, remainder taken from reference TRBV19 and TRBJ1-3, is DGGITQSPKYLFRKEGQNVTLSCEQNLNHDAMYWYRQDPGQGLRLIYYSQIVNDFQKGDIAEGYSVSREKKESFPLTVTSAQKNPTAFYLCATTGSGNTIYFGEGSWLTVV.

This clone was seen a few times. A read error may be the cause here, since a much bigger clone is one base away. The chain combines TRBV27 with TRBJ2-2, with D possibly being TRBD1 (5 bases). Trimming stripped 5 bases from V and 6 bases from J, with 13 bases between. CDR1 and CDR2 from the germline V gene are MNHEY and SMNVEV (reference sequence). This CDR3 is built from 14 residues. CDR3 in amino acids: CASSPVGHPGELFF. The CDR3 DNA reads TGTGCCAGCAGTCCCGTGGGGCACCCCGGGGAGCTGTTTTTT.

V usage is TRBV4-1 and J usage is TRBJ2-7; 7 positions agree with TRBD1. Trimming at V came to 3 bases and at J to 4 bases, leaving 15 bases not matched to a gene. CDR1 is MGHRA and CDR2 is YSYEKL in the germline V gene. The CDR3 totals 17 residues. DNA for the CDR3: TGCGCCAGCAGCCAGCAGAAGGGGGACAGCATAGTGTACGAGCAGTACTTC. It encodes CASSQQKGDSIVYEQYF.

This clone came up a few times. The J gene is TRBJ1-2, the V gene TRBV18; D perhaps matches TRBD1 (5 bases). The V gene lost 5 bases and the J gene lost 8 bases, with 24 bases spanning the gap. CDR3 length: 16 amino acids. Germline CDR1 is KGHSH and CDR2 is LQKENI. CDR3 loop: CASSEYWTTPGRGYTF. CDR3 sequence (DNA): TGTGCCAGCTCAGAATATTGGACAACGCCAGGCCGGGGCTACACCTTC. The variable domain in full, completed from reference TRBV18 and TRBJ1-2, reads NAGVMQNPRHLVRRRGQEARLRCSPMKGHSHVYWYRQLPEEGLKFMVYLQKENIIDESGMPKERFSAEFPKEGPSILRIQQVVRGDSAAYFCASSEYWTTPGRGYTFGSGTRLTVV.

The V gene is TRBV10-3, the J gene TRBJ2-2; 13 bases are shared with TRBD2. The CDR3 covers 17 residues. J was trimmed by 2 bases and V by 7 bases; bases with no gene match: 7. Germline CDR1 ENHRY, CDR2 SYGVKD. CDR3 nucleotide sequence: TGTGCCATCACCTCCGGGACTAGCGGGGTTAACACCGGGGAGCTGTTTTTT. Its translation: CAITSGTSGVNTGELFF.

This rearrangement joins TRBV28 to TRBJ2-5, with TRBD2 matching 9 bases. V lost 2 bases to trimming and J lost 5 bases; unmatched junction nucleotides: 12. The V gene's germline CDR1 is MDHEN and CDR2 SYDVKM. This CDR3 is 17 amino acids long. The CDR3, as DNA: TGTGCCAGCAGTTTAAATCCGGAGCGGGAGGTAGAGGAGACCCAGTACTTC. Translating it yields CASSLNPEREVEETQYF.

DNA for the CDR3: TGTGCCAGTAGTACCACAGGGCTAAATGAGCAGTTCTTC. As protein: CASSTTGLNEQFF. The chain links TRBV19 to TRBJ2-1; a weak D match, TRBD1 (6 bases). The CDR3 spans 13 residues. V lost 4 bases, J lost 7 bases, and 11 bases lay in between. The germline V gene encodes CDR1 LNHDA and CDR2 SQIVND (reference sequence).

CDR3 sequence reads: CASNGQAEAFF. The CDR3 region has the DNA TGTGCCAGCAATGGGCAGGCTGAAGCTTTCTTT. The chain joins TRBV11-1 to TRBJ1-1; D gene ambiguous. The germline gives CDR1 SGHAT, CDR2 FQDESV (reference sequence). The length of the CDR3 is 11 residues. V was pared by 7 bases and J by 6 bases, with 9 bases between.

This rearrangement joins TRBV12-1 to TRBJ2-7; TRBD2, the D gene given by the table, was not confirmed from the DNA. TRBV12-1 is deemed a pseudogene. This CDR3 has 16 residues. The CDR3 nucleotides read TGTGCCAGCAGCGGGAATACTAGCGGGACTTATTACGAGCAGTACTTC. Encoded protein: CASSGNTSGTYYEQYF.

Only one count was recorded for this clone. This sequence joins TRBV7-2 and TRBJ2-3; TRBD2 might be the D (5 bases). The CDR3 covers 14 residues. The V end was cut by 3 bases, the J end by 2 bases, with 9 bases between. Per germline, CDR1 SGHTA and CDR2 FQGNSA. The CDR3 DNA follows: TGTGCCAGCAGCTTGCGACTAAACACAGATACGCAGTATTTT. It yields the protein CASSLRLNTDTQYF.

This chain joins TRBV9 and TRBJ1-5; no reliable D call. Germline V gene lookup returns CDR1 SGDLS and CDR2 YYNGEE. V dropped 4 bases and J dropped 7 bases, with 15 bases sitting between them. CDR3 size: 14 residues. CDR3 sequence reads: CASSPDPGRQPQHF. In DNA, the CDR3 is TGTGCCAGCAGCCCCGACCCCGGCAGGCAGCCCCAGCATTTT.

This clone was detected a few times. The rearrangement joins TRBV5-4 to TRBJ1-1; D remains ambiguous. The CDR3 runs 13 residues. The ends were cut back, 4 bases at V and 0 bases at J, with 7 bases in the middle. In germline, CDR1 is SGHNT, CDR2 YYREEE (reference sequence). The CDR3 protein is CASSPYLNTEAFF. The CDR3 DNA is TGTGCCAGCAGCCCCTACTTGAACACTGAAGCTTTCTTT.

The chain carries TRBV9 and TRBJ1-6, with D tentatively TRBD1 (5 bases). Per the germline V gene, CDR1 is SGDLS and CDR2 is YYNGEE. This CDR3 region has 15 residues. The V end was cut by 0 bases, the J end by 15 bases, with 19 bases between. This CDR3 reads CASSVGSLPAGLLHF. The DNA of the CDR3 is TGTGCCAGCAGCGTAGGGAGTCTACCCGCGGGACTCCTCCACTTT. Full variable domain (rest looked up from reference TRBV9 and TRBJ1-6): DSGVTQTPKHLITATGQRVTLRCSPRSGDLSVYWYQQSLDQGLQFLIQYYNGEERAKGNILERFSAQQFPDLHSELNLSSLELGDSALYFCASSVGSLPAGLLHFGNGTRLTVT.

This chain joins TRBV14 and TRBJ1-2; D gene unclear. This CDR3 is built from 14 residues. CDR1 and CDR2 (germline): SGHDN, FVKESK. V was cut by 1 base and J by 6 bases, with 12 bases left in between. CDR3 in DNA: TGTGCCAGCAGCCAAGGGTCGGGGAGGAATGGCTACACCTTC. Protein product: CASSQGSGRNGYTF. The full variable domain, rest sourced from reference TRBV14 and TRBJ1-2, is EAGVTQFPSHSVIEKGQTVTLRCDPISGHDNLYWYRRVMGKEIKFLLHFVKESKQDESGMPNNRFLAERTGGTYSTLKVQPAELEDSGVYFCASSQGSGRNGYTFGSGTRLTVV.

This clone came up a few times. The chain recombines TRBV7-8 with TRBJ2-7; D might be TRBD1 (5 bases). Germline lookup yields CDR1 SGHVS and CDR2 FQNEAQ. The CDR3 contains 13 residues. Trimming removed 10 bases from V and 2 bases from J, with 15 bases in between. The chain's CDR3 is CATSLGVAYEQYF. The CDR3 DNA follows: TGTGCCACCTCCCTAGGGGTCGCCTACGAGCAGTACTTC.

CDR3 nucleotide sequence: TGCGCCAGCAGCTTGGAAGGGGCAGTCAACACCATATATTTT. Amino acids: CASSLEGAVNTIYF. The V and J genes are TRBV5-1 and TRBJ1-3; possible D gene TRBD1, 5 bases. In germline, CDR1 is SGHRS, CDR2 YFSETQ. Trimming shortened V by 0 bases and J by 7 bases, and 11 bases separated the two germline ends. The CDR3 covers 14 residues.

V usage is TRBV6-1 and J usage is TRBJ1-1, with TRBD1 matching 8 bases. Germline-derived CDR1 and CDR2 are MNHNS and SASEGT. The V gene end was trimmed by 8 bases and the J gene end by 4 bases; junction bases not matched to a gene: 9. This CDR3 has 14 amino acids. The CDR3 here is CASSWADRGTEAFF. CDR3 DNA sequence: TGTGCCAGCTCTTGGGCCGACAGGGGCACTGAAGCTTTCTTT.

V usage is TRBV6-5 and J usage is TRBJ1-5; D may be TRBD1 (5 bases). Between the trimmed V and J ends, which lost 6 bases and 0 bases, there was a span of 12 bases. This CDR3 spans 15 amino acids. The germline V gene has CDR1 MNHEY and CDR2 SVGAGI. As DNA, the CDR3 is TGTGCCAGCAGAGCCACAGGAGATAGCAATCAGCCCCAGCATTTT. This translates into CASRATGDSNQPQHF.